These T cell receptor beta chains were read from a single sample in a study of vaccination and CD4 T cells after COVID-19. What these receptors recognize is not known. MiXCR, applied by TCRdb to the PCR reads, yields one record per CDR3 protein. The sample contains over 6,500 distinct CDR3 sequences, about 21% of which appear only once. The sample consisted of CD4+ T cells from blood, cultured in vitro, taken after SARS-CoV-2 vaccination. The receptors come from a human donor who had recovered from COVID-19. Each CDR3 is given with its conserved first and last residue. A D gene is named only where the DNA matches it firmly. The size field is filled for only some rows; it gives once, few, many or a size class.

TRBJ2-1	few	.	TRBV2	CASSDRSSYNEQFF	TGTGCCAGCAGTGACCGAAGCTCCTACAATGAGCAGTTCTTC
TRBJ1-5	.	.	TRBV27	CASSLRSGNQPQHF	TGTGCCAGCAGTTTACGTTCGGGCAATCAGCCCCAGCATTTT
TRBJ2-4	.	.	TRBV7-2	CASQKPGQGLGNIQYF	TGTGCCAGTCAAAAACCAGGGCAGGGGTTGGGAAACATTCAGTACTTC
TRBJ2-1	.	TRBD1	TRBV5-1	CASYSTGGNEQFF	TGCGCCAGCTATTCCACAGGGGGGAATGAGCAGTTCTTC
TRBJ2-1	.	TRBD1	TRBV2	CASKQGANNEQFF	TGTGCCAGCAAACAGGGGGCCAACAATGAGCAGTTCTTC
TRBJ2-7	many	TRBD2	TRBV19	CASSRGLANTYEQYF	TGTGCCAGTAGTAGGGGACTAGCGAATACCTACGAGCAGTACTTC
TRBJ1-2	few	.	TRBV28	CASSLGWGLGYTF	TGTGCCAGCAGTTTAGGTTGGGGTTTAGGCTACACCTTC
TRBJ2-7	many	.	TRBV24-1	CATASGVVKYF	TGTGCCACCGCCTCAGGGGTCGTGAAGTACTTC
TRBJ2-7	many	.	TRBV6-5	CASSYGRLEQYF	TGTGCCAGCAGTTACGGCAGGCTCGAGCAGTACTTC
TRBJ2-1	few	TRBD1	TRBV6-5	CASSYRQGPYNEQFF	TGTGCCAGCAGTTACCGACAGGGGCCCTACAATGAGCAGTTCTTC
TRBJ1-2	.	.	TRBV21-1	CASSKGRDQIF	TGTGCCAGCAGCAAAGGGCGGGACCAAATTTTC
TRBJ2-7	medium-sized	.	TRBV7-9	CASSFRQECYEQYF	TGTGCCAGCAGCTTCCGTCAGGAATGCTACGAGCAGTACTTC
TRBJ1-5	many	.	TRBV6-1	CASTLSSSNQPQHF	TGTGCCAGCACCTTAAGCTCTAGCAATCAGCCCCAGCATTTT
TRBJ1-1	.	.	TRBV28	CASKAWNTEAFF	TGTGCCAGCAAGGCTTGGAACACTGAAGCTTTCTTT
TRBJ1-5	few	.	TRBV6-2/TRBV6-3	CASSYSAHQPQHF	TGTGCCAGCAGTTACTCTGCTCATCAGCCCCAGCATTTT
TRBJ1-5	few	.	TRBV28	CASSLTRTFSNQPQHF	TGTGCCAGCAGTCTGACCCGGACGTTTAGCAATCAGCCCCAGCATTTT
TRBJ2-5	.	.	TRBV5-5	CASSLRWARQETQYF	TGTGCCAGCAGCTTGAGGTGGGCGCGGCAAGAGACCCAGTACTTC
TRBJ2-3	few	.	TRBV18	CASSPPVGVADTQYF	TGTGCCAGCTCACCACCGGTCGGGGTTGCAGATACGCAGTATTTT
TRBJ1-5	.	.	TRBV28	CASSLRLGGNQPQHF	TGTGCCAGCAGTTTGAGGCTAGGGGGCAATCAGCCCCAGCATTTT
TRBJ2-2	.	TRBD1	TRBV6-1	CASSERGRTGELFF	TGTGCCAGCAGTGAGAGGGGGCGCACCGGGGAGCTGTTTTTT
TRBJ2-7	.	.	TRBV28	CASSWTVPEQYF	TGTGCCAGCAGTTGGACAGTTCCCGAGCAGTACTTC
TRBJ1-1	few	TRBD1	TRBV10-3	CAIRPTGSSEAFF	TGTGCCATCAGACCGACAGGGTCGTCTGAAGCTTTCTTT
TRBJ2-1	.	.	TRBV10-1	CASSDATRSLGEQFF	TGCGCCAGCAGTGATGCGACCAGGAGTTTAGGTGAGCAGTTCTTC
TRBJ2-3	few	TRBD1	TRBV7-9	CASSQSLTGGVTDTQYF	TGTGCCAGCAGCCAAAGTCTTACAGGGGGCGTCACAGATACGCAGTATTTT
TRBJ2-1	few	TRBD1	TRBV19	CASTLDRGGYNEQFF	TGTGCCAGTACCCTGGACAGGGGAGGGTACAATGAGCAGTTCTTC
TRBJ2-1	large	.	TRBV7-6	CASSSTGGLYNEQFF	TGTGCCAGCAGCTCCACCGGGGGGCTATACAATGAGCAGTTCTTC
TRBJ2-1	.	TRBD1	TRBV5-3	CARSAETGGGGSSYNEQFF	TGTGCCAGAAGCGCGGAGACAGGGGGCGGTGGTAGCTCCTACAATGAGCAGTTCTTC
TRBJ2-7	few	.	TRBV11-2	CASSRTGAYEQYF	TGTGCCAGCAGCCGAACGGGGGCGTACGAGCAGTACTTC
TRBJ2-5	.	TRBD2	TRBV28	CASSLYRTSGGPGYF	TGTGCCAGCAGTCTATACCGGACTAGCGGGGGCCCCGGCTACTTC
TRBJ1-1	medium-sized	.	TRBV19	CASALNTEAFF	TGTGCCAGTGCGTTGAACACTGAAGCTTTCTTT
TRBJ1-2	many	.	TRBV24-1	CATSDSTGFYGYTF	TGTGCCACCAGTGATTCCACGGGGTTCTATGGCTACACCTTC
TRBJ2-5	few	TRBD2	TRBV7-8	CASRQPSGLIYF	TGTGCCAGCAGGCAACCTAGCGGTCTTATCTACTTC
TRBJ1-2	.	.	TRBV28	CASSLSAGPYGYTF	TGTGCCAGCAGTTTATCTGCAGGGCCCTATGGCTACACCTTC
TRBJ1-5	few	.	TRBV20-1	CSAKGRAQYSNQPQHF	TGCAGTGCTAAGGGTAGGGCGCAATATAGCAATCAGCCCCAGCATTTT
TRBJ1-2	medium-sized	TRBD1	TRBV20-1	CTARRGQGEGYTF	TGCACCGCTCGAAGGGGACAGGGTGAGGGCTACACCTTC
TRBJ2-1	.	.	TRBV21-1	CASSKVRGAGGPDEQFF	TGTGCCAGCAGCAAAGTCCGTGGAGCGGGGGGGCCGGACGAGCAGTTCTTC
TRBJ2-7	many	.	TRBV20-1	CSASGSKSSYEQYF	TGCAGTGCATCCGGGAGTAAAAGCTCCTACGAGCAGTACTTC
TRBJ1-5	.	TRBD1	TRBV6-5	CASSYRDRDLGNQPQHF	TGTGCCAGCAGTTATCGGGACAGGGATCTCGGCAATCAGCCCCAGCATTTT
TRBJ2-7	.	.	TRBV6-2/TRBV6-3	CASSYSLVINEQYF	TGTGCCAGCAGTTACTCGTTGGTAATCAACGAGCAGTACTTC
TRBJ1-2	medium-sized	TRBD1	TRBV7-9	CASSRERGTAFLYGYTF	TGTGCCAGCAGCCGCGAGAGGGGGACAGCTTTCCTTTATGGCTACACCTTC
TRBJ2-5	medium-sized	TRBD2	TRBV7-9	CASRGTSGGETQYF	TGTGCCAGCAGAGGGACTAGCGGGGGGGAGACCCAGTACTTC
TRBJ2-1	.	TRBD2	TRBV4-2	CASSQVPSGRDISNEQFF	TGTGCCAGCAGCCAAGTCCCTAGCGGGAGGGATATATCAAATGAGCAGTTCTTC
TRBJ2-3	.	TRBD2	TRBV20-1	CSALRLAGRTDTQYF	TGCAGTGCTCTACGACTAGCGGGGAGAACAGATACGCAGTATTTT
TRBJ1-6	few	TRBD1	TRBV19	CASSTGDRGLNSPLHF	TGTGCCAGTAGTACGGGTGACAGGGGGCTTAATTCACCCCTCCACTTT
TRBJ2-7	.	TRBD1	TRBV28	CASRARGGSYEQYF	TGTGCCAGCAGGGCGAGAGGGGGCAGCTACGAGCAGTACTTC